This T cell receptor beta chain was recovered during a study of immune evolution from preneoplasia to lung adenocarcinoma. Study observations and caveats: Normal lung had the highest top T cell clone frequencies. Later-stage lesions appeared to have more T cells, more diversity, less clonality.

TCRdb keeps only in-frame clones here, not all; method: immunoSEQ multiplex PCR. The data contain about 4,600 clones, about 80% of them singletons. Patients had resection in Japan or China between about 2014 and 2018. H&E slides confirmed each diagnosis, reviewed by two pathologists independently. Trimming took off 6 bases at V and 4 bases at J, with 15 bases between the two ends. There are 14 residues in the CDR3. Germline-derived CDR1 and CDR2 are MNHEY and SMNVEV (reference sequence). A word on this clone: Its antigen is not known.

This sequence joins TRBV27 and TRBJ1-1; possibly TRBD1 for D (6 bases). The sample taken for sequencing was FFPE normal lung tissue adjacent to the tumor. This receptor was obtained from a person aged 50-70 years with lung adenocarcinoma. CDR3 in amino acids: CASRPPGGGTEAFF. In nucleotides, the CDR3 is TGTGCCAGCAGACCTCCGGGAGGGGGCACTGAAGCTTTCTTT.